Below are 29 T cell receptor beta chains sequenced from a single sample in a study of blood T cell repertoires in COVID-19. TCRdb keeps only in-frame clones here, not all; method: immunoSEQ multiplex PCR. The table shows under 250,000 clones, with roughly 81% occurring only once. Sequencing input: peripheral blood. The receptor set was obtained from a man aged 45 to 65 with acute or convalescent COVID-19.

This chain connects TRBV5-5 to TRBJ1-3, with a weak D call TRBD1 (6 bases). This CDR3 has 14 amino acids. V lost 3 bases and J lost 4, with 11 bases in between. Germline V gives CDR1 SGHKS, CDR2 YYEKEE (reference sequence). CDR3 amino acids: CASSSTTGGNTIYF. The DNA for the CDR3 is TGTGCCAGCAGCTCAACAACAGGGGGAAACACCATATATTTT. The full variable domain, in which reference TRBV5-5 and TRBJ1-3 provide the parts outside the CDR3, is DAGVTQSPTHLIKTRGQQVTLRCSPISGHKSVSWYQQVLGQGPQFIFQYYEKEERGRGNFPDRFSARQFPNYSSELNVNALLLGDSALYLCASSSTTGGNTIYFGEGSWLTVV.

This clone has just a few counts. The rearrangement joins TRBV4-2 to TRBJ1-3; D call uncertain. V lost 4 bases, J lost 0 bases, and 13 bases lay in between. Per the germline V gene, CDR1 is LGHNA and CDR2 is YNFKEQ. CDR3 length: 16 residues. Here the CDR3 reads CASSPGVEVSGNTIYF. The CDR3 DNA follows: TGTGCCAGCAGCCCCGGCGTAGAGGTCTCTGGAAACACCATATATTTT.

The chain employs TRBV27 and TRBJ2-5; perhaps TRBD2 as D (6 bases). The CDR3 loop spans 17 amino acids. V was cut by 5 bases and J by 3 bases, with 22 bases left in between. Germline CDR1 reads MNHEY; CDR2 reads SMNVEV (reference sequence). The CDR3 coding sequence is TGTGCCAGCAGTCCCTCCCCCTTCGAGACGGGGGAAGAGACCCAGTACTTC. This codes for CASSPSPFETGEETQYF.

The chain's CDR3 is CASSALSYSNQPQHF. In DNA form, the CDR3 reads TGTGCCAGCAGTGCATTGAGCTACAGCAATCAGCCCCAGCATTTT. The gene calls are TRBV2 and TRBJ1-5, with D uncertain. Germline CDR1 and CDR2: SNHLY and FYNNEI. The V end was cut by 4 bases, the J end by 1 base, with 11 bases between. The CDR3 spans 15 residues.

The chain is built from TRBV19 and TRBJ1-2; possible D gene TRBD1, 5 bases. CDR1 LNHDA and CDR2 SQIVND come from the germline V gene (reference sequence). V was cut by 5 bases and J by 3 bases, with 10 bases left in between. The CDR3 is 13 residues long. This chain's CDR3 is CASSQGRDYGYTF. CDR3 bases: TGTGCCAGTAGTCAGGGTAGGGACTATGGCTACACCTTC.

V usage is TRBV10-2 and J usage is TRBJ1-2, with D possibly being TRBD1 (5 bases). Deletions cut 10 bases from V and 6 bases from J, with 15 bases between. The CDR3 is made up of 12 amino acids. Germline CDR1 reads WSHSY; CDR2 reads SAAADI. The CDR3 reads CATNQGSDGYTF. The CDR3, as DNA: TGCGCCACCAACCAGGGTTCGGATGGCTACACCTTC.

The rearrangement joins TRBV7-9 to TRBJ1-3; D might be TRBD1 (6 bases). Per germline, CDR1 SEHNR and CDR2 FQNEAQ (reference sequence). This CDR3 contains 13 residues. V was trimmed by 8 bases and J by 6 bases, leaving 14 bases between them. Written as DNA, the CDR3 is TGTGCCAGCCTGAGGACAGCCCTAAACACCATATATTTT. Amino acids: CASLRTALNTIYF.

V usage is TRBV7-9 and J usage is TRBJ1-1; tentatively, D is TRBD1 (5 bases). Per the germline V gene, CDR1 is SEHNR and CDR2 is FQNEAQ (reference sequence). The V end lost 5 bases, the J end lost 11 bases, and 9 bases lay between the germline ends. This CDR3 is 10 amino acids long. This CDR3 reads CASSVGGAFF. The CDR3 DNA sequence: TGTGCCAGCAGCGTCGGGGGTGCTTTCTTT.

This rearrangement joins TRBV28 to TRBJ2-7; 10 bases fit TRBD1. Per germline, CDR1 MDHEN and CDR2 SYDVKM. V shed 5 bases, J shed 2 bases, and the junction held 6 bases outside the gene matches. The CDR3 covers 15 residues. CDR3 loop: CASSPGTGVPYEQYF. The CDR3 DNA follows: TGTGCCAGCAGTCCCGGGACAGGGGTCCCCTACGAGCAGTACTTC. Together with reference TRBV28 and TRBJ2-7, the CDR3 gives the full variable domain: DVKVTQSSRYLVKRTGEKVFLECVQDMDHENMFWYRQDPGLGLRLIYFSYDVKMKEKGDIPEGYSVSREKKERFSLILESASTNQTSMYLCASSPGTGVPYEQYFGPGTRLTVT.

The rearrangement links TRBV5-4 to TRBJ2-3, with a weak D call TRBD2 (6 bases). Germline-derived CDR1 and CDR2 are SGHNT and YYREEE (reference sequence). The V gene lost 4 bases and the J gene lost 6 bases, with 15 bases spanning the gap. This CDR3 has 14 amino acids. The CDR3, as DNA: TGTGCCAGCAGCCCCATGTCCGGGGGTGATACGCAGTATTTT. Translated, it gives CASSPMSGGDTQYF.

The CDR3 region has the DNA TGTGCCAGCATAGGACAGTCGGCGGGACCCCTCCACTTT. Translating gives CASIGQSAGPLHF. This chain joins TRBV11-2 and TRBJ1-6; D may be TRBD1 (6 bases). CDR3 length equals 13 residues. Trimming stripped 7 bases from V and 12 bases from J, with 16 bases between. CDR1 is SGHAT, CDR2 FQNNGV, per germline.

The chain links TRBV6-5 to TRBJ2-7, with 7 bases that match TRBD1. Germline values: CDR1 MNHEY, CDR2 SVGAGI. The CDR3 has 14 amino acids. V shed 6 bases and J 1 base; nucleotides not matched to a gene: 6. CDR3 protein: CASRTGWSSYEQYF. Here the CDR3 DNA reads TGTGCCAGCAGGACAGGGTGGTCGTCCTACGAGCAGTACTTC.

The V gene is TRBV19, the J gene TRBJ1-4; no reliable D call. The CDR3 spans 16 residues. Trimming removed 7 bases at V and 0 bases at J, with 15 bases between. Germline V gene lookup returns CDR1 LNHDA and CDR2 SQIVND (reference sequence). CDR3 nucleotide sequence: TGTGCCAGTAACCACGGGGAGGTCACAACTAATGAAAAACTGTTTTTT. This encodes CASNHGEVTTNEKLFF.

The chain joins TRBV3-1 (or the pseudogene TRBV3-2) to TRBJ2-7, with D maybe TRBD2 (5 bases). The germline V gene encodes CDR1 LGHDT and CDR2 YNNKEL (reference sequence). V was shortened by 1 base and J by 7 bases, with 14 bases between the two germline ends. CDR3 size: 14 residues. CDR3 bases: TGTGCCAGCAGCCAAGCAAGGACTCAAGGGGAGCAGTACTTC. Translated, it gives CASSQARTQGEQYF.

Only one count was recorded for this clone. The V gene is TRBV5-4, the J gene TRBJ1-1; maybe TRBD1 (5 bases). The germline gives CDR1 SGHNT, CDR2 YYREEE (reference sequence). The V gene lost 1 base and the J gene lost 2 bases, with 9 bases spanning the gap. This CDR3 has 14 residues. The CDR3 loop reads CASSLRGFNTEAFF. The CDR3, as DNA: TGTGCCAGCAGCTTGCGGGGGTTTAACACTGAAGCTTTCTTT.

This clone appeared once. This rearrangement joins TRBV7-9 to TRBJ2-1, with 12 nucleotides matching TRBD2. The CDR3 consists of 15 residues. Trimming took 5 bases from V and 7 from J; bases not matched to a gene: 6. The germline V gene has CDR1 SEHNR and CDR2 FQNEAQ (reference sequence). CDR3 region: CASSQWTSGVNEQFF. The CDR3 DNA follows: TGTGCCAGCAGCCAATGGACTAGCGGGGTAAATGAGCAGTTCTTC.

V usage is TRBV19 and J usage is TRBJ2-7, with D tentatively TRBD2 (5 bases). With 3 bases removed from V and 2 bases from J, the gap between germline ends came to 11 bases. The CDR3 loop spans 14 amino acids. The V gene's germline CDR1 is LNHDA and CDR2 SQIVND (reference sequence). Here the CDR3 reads CASSITRGPYEQYF. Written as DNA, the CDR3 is TGTGCCAGTAGTATCACTAGAGGGCCCTACGAGCAGTACTTC.

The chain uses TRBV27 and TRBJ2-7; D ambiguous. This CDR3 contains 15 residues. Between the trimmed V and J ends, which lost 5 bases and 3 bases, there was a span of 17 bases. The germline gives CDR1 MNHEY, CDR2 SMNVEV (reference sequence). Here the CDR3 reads CASSHRPRQNYEQYF. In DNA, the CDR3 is TGTGCCAGCAGTCACCGCCCCAGACAAAACTACGAGCAGTACTTC.

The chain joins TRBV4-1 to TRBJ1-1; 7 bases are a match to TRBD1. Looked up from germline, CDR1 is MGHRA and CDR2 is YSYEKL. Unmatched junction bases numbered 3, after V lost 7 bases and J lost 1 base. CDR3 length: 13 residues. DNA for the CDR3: TGCGCCAGCAAGGGACAGCGGAACACTGAAGCTTTCTTT. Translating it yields CASKGQRNTEAFF.

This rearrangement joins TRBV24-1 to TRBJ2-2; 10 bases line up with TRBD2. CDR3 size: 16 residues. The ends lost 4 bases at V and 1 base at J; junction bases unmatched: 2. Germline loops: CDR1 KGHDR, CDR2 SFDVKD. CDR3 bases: TGTGCCACCAGTGACAGGACTAGCGGGAACACCGGGGAGCTGTTTTTT. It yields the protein CATSDRTSGNTGELFF.

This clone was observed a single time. The CDR3: CASSWTAYEQYF. CDR3 DNA sequence: TGTGCCAGCAGTTGGACAGCCTACGAGCAGTACTTC. This rearrangement joins TRBV12-3 or TRBV12-4 to TRBJ2-7; D is possibly TRBD1 (6 bases). The CDR3 totals 12 residues. The V and J ends lost 4 bases and 2 bases respectively, with 6 bases between them.

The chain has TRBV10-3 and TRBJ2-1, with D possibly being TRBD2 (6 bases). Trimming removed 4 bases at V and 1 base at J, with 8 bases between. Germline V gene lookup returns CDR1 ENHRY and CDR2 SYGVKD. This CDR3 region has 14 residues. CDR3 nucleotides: TGTGCCATCAGTGGCGGGGTGTCCTACAATGAGCAGTTCTTC. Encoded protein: CAISGGVSYNEQFF.

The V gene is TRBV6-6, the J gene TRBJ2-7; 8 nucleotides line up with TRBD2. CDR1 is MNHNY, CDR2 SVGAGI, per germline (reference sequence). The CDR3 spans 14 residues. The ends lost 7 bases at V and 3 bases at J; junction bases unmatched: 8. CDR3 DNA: TGTGCCAGCATTACCGGGGGGGAGGGCTACGAGCAGTACTTC. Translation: CASITGGEGYEQYF.

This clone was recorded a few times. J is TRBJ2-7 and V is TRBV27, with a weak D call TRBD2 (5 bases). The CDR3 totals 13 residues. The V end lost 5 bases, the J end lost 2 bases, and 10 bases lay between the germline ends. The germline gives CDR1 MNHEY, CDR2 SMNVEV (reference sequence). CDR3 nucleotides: TGTGCCAGCAGTGTCACCGGGACCTACGAGCAGTACTTC. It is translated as CASSVTGTYEQYF.

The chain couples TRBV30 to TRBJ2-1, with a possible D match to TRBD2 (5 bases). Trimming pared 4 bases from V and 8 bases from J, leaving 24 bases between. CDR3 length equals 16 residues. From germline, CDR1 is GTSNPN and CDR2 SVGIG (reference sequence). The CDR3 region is CAWKRAGTSSPYEQFF. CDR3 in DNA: TGTGCCTGGAAGAGGGCGGGTACCAGTAGCCCGTATGAGCAGTTCTTC.

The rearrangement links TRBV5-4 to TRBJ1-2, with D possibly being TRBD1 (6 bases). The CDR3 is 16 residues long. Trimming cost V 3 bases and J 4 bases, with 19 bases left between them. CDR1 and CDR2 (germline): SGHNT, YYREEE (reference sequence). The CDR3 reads CASSSAVGAGRYGYTF. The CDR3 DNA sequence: TGTGCCAGCAGCTCGGCAGTGGGGGCAGGCCGCTATGGCTACACCTTC.

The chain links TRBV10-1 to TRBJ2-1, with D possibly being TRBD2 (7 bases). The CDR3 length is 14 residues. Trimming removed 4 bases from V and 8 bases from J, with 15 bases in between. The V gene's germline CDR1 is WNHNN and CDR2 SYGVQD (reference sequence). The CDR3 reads CASSAGGPGYEQFF. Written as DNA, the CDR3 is TGCGCCAGCAGTGCGGGGGGCCCAGGCTATGAGCAGTTCTTC.

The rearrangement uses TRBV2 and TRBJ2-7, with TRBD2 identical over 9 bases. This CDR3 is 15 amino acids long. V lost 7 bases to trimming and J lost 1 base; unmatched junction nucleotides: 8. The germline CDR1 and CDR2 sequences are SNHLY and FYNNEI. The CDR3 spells CASIQAGGRSYEQYF. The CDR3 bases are TGTGCCAGCATCCAAGCGGGAGGAAGGTCCTACGAGCAGTACTTC.

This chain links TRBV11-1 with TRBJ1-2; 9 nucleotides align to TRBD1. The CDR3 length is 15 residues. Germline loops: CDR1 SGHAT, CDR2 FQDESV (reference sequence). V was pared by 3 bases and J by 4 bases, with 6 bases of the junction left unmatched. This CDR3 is CASSFTGQGTYGYTF. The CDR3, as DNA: TGTGCCAGCAGCTTCACGGGACAGGGAACCTATGGCTACACCTTC.